This T cell receptor beta chain was obtained from a study of blood T cells in healthy people across ages. Next came a second PCR, run for 7 to 11 cycles, which used a sample-barcoded 5' primer along with a J-beta primer mix. Each cDNA molecule, via a template-switch adaptor with 12 random nucleotides, was tagged. In TCRdb, the 5' RACE reads were re-called with MiXCR into one record per CDR3 protein. Of about 1.4 million distinct CDR3 sequences listed, approximately 60% are singletons. General study results and limits: A greater number of naive CD4+ cells and higher diversity distinguished long-lived donors from aged donors.

This CDR3 comprises 15 residues. V lost 3 bases and J lost 0, with 9 bases in between. Germline V gene lookup returns CDR1 MNHEY and CDR2 SMNVEV (reference sequence). This clonotype has a handful of counts. Its target is unknown. The sample taken for sequencing was blood. The V gene is TRBV27, the J gene TRBJ2-1; maybe TRBD2 (6 bases). This TCR was recovered from a man younger than 35 in good health. CDR3 region: CASSLFGGSYNEQFF. Written as DNA, the CDR3 is TGTGCCAGCAGTTTGTTCGGGGGCTCCTACAATGAGCAGTTCTTC.